These 20 T cell receptor beta chains were all obtained from the same sample, sequenced in a study of T-cell memory formation after mild COVID-19. Via MiXCR, TCRdb re-called the 5' RACE reads, giving one row per CDR3 protein. The table lists about 280,000 distinct CDR3 sequences, roughly 8.2% of them singletons, with 20% to 25% in the top ten. The sequenced sample was PBMCs or a T cell subset sorted from them (not recorded which). The source is a man between 18 and 29 years old who had mild COVID-19 (a few samples of this study predate the infection). Cell type and time point are not known.

The chain carries TRBV4-2 and TRBJ2-3, with 8 bases identical to TRBD2. Germline CDR1 LGHNA, CDR2 YNFKEQ. The junction had 6 bases not matched to a gene; V was cut back by 5 bases and J by 2 bases. The CDR3 sequence is 15 residues long. The CDR3: CASSFSGETTDTQYF. The CDR3 DNA reads TGTGCCAGCAGCTTTAGCGGGGAAACCACAGATACGCAGTATTTT.

The J gene is TRBJ1-3, the V gene TRBV4-2, with D hard to call. This CDR3 region has 15 residues. Trimming took off 0 bases at V and 4 bases at J, with 10 bases between the two ends. Germline assignment: CDR1 LGHNA and CDR2 YNFKEQ. In DNA form, the CDR3 reads TGTGCCAGCAGCCAAGATTCCATTTCAGGAAACACCATATATTTT. Translation: CASSQDSISGNTIYF.

This clonotype was found a few times. V gene TRBV7-2 combines with J gene TRBJ1-3; perhaps TRBD1 as D (5 bases). This CDR3 spans 14 amino acids. Between the trimmed V and J ends, which lost 2 bases and 6 bases, there was a span of 11 bases. Germline V CDR1 and CDR2: SGHTA, FQGNSA. CDR3 sequence reads: CASSLSGRENTIYF. CDR3 nucleotide sequence: TGTGCCAGCAGCTTATCAGGGAGGGAAAACACCATATATTTT. Based on the CDR3 plus reference TRBV7-2 and TRBJ1-3, the full variable domain is GAGVSQSPSNKVTEKGKDVELRCDPISGHTALYWYRQSLGQGLEFLIYFQGNSAPDKSGLPSDRFSAERTGGSVSTLTIQRTQQEDSAVYLCASSLSGRENTIYFGEGSWLTVV.

This clonotype was seen ten or more times. This rearrangement joins TRBV5-1 to TRBJ1-1; 9 nucleotides match TRBD1. Germline loops: CDR1 SGHRS, CDR2 YFSETQ. This CDR3 is built from 16 residues. Trimming at V came to 2 bases and at J to 5 bases, leaving 10 bases not matched to a gene. The CDR3, as DNA: TGCGCCAGCAGCTTTGTGCCGGGGACAGGGAGGACTGAAGCTTTCTTT. This codes for CASSFVPGTGRTEAFF.

This clonotype was detected many times. This chain joins TRBV10-2 and TRBJ2-1; D ambiguous. Looked up from germline, CDR1 is WSHSY and CDR2 is SAAADI. The germline V and J ends were trimmed by 8 bases and 0 bases, with 14 bases remaining between them. This CDR3 has 15 amino acids. This CDR3 reads CASVTELSSYNEQFF. In DNA, the CDR3 is TGCGCCAGCGTGACGGAACTTAGCTCCTACAATGAGCAGTTCTTC.

This chain links TRBV5-1 with TRBJ2-3, with TRBD2 matching over 7 bases. This CDR3 has 16 residues. Germline V gene lookup returns CDR1 SGHRS and CDR2 YFSETQ. Trimming at V came to 0 bases and at J to 0 bases, leaving 4 bases not matched to a gene. The CDR3 loop is CASSLGASGSTDTQYF. The CDR3, as DNA: TGCGCCAGCAGCTTGGGGGCTAGCGGAAGCACAGATACGCAGTATTTT.

The table lists this clonotype with a few counts. CDR3 bases: TGTGCCAGCAGCTTACTAATAGGGGAGGTGTACTTC. Its translation is CASSLLIGEVYF. The V call is TRBV7-2, the J call TRBJ2-4, with TRBD2 as a possible D gene (6 bases). With 2 bases removed from V and 15 bases from J, the gap between germline ends came to 14 bases. From germline, CDR1 is SGHTA and CDR2 FQGNSA. The CDR3 sequence is 12 residues long.

The chain joins TRBV20-1 to TRBJ1-1; D ambiguous. Germline V CDR1 and CDR2: DFQATT, SNEGSKA (reference sequence). This CDR3 has 13 residues. The V end was cut by 3 bases, the J end by 2 bases, with 10 bases between. The CDR3 protein is CSASNSLNTEAFF. Here the CDR3 DNA reads TGCAGTGCTAGTAATAGCTTAAACACTGAAGCTTTCTTT.

The rearrangement links TRBV7-3 to TRBJ2-1; 12 nucleotides line up with TRBD2. The CDR3 sequence is 18 residues long. Germline V gives CDR1 SGHTA, CDR2 FQGTGA. The V gene end was trimmed by 2 bases and the J gene end by 8 bases; junction bases not matched to a gene: 13. The CDR3 is CASSLFPSGGDKHDEQFF. The CDR3 DNA follows: TGTGCCAGCAGCTTATTTCCTAGCGGGGGGGATAAACACGATGAGCAGTTCTTC.

The chain has TRBV2 and TRBJ2-7, with D uncertain. Trimming took off 4 bases at V and 6 bases at J, with 13 bases between the two ends. CDR3 length: 13 amino acids. CDR1 and CDR2 from the germline V gene are SNHLY and FYNNEI. The CDR3, as DNA: TGTGCCAGCAGTGGAGAGTTTGCGTCCGAGCAGTACTTC. Translated: CASSGEFASEQYF. Looking up the rest from reference TRBV2 and TRBJ2-7 gives the full variable domain: EPEVTQTPSHQVTQMGQEVILRCVPISNHLYFYWYRQILGQKVEFLVSFYNNEISEKSEIFDDQFSVERPDGSNFTLKIRSTKLEDSAMYFCASSGEFASEQYFGPGTRLTVT.

This chain links TRBV4-1 with TRBJ1-1; the D gene is possibly TRBD1 (6 bases). CDR1 is MGHRA and CDR2 is YSYEKL in the germline V gene. The V end lost 0 bases, the J end lost 5 bases, and 13 bases lay between the germline ends. This CDR3 region has 15 residues. Here the CDR3 reads CASSQDGGAGTEAFF. The CDR3 nucleotides read TGCGCCAGCAGCCAAGACGGGGGGGCAGGAACTGAAGCTTTCTTT.

This clonotype came up a few times. The chain couples TRBV12-3 or TRBV12-4 to TRBJ1-2, with D perhaps matching TRBD1 (5 bases). CDR3 size: 13 residues. Trimming took off 3 bases at V and 5 bases at J, with 10 bases between the two ends. The CDR3: CASSFRASYGYTF. For the CDR3, the DNA is TGTGCCAGCAGTTTCAGGGCGTCATATGGCTACACCTTC.

This sequence joins TRBV27 and TRBJ1-5; TRBD1 matches 8 bases. V dropped 5 bases and J dropped 1; count of bases not matched to a gene: 4. The CDR3 has 15 residues. Germline V CDR1 and CDR2: MNHEY, SMNVEV (reference sequence). The chain's CDR3 is CASSSRGRSNQPQHF. The CDR3 DNA sequence: TGTGCCAGCAGTAGCAGGGGGCGCAGCAATCAGCCCCAGCATTTT.

This clonotype appeared once. The genes are TRBV5-1 and TRBJ2-1; D may be TRBD1 (5 bases). Germline CDR1 reads SGHRS; CDR2 reads YFSETQ. CDR3 length: 16 amino acids. The germline V and J ends were trimmed by 3 bases and 9 bases, with 22 bases remaining between them. CDR3 sequence reads: CASSWGWGRVSGEQFF. In nucleotides, the CDR3 is TGCGCCAGCAGCTGGGGCTGGGGCAGGGTATCCGGTGAGCAGTTCTTC. Full variable domain (outside the CDR3, taken from reference TRBV5-1 and TRBJ2-1): KAGVTQTPRYLIKTRGQQVTLSCSPISGHRSVSWYQQTPGQGLQFLFEYFSETQRNKGNFPGRFSGRQFSNSRSEMNVSTLELGDSALYLCASSWGWGRVSGEQFFGPGTRLTVL.

The chain couples TRBV20-1 to TRBJ1-4; TRBD1 might be the D (6 bases). CDR3 length: 14 amino acids. CDR1 is DFQATT, CDR2 SNEGSKA, per germline (reference sequence). Trimming took off 3 bases at V and 8 bases at J, with 16 bases between the two ends. DNA for the CDR3: TGCAGTGCTAGTGCCCCGAATCAGGGGGAAAAACTGTTTTTT. This sequence encodes CSASAPNQGEKLFF.

V usage is TRBV7-2 and J usage is TRBJ2-3; 11 positions match TRBD2. The CDR3 totals 17 residues. From germline, CDR1 is SGHTA and CDR2 FQGNSA. Trimming cost V 5 bases and J 2 bases; bases outside gene matches: 9. The CDR3 spells CASSLRLAGSYTDTQYF. The CDR3 region has the DNA TGTGCCAGCAGCCTCCGACTAGCGGGGTCCTACACAGATACGCAGTATTTT.

On this clonotype itself: An end of the junction differs from the germline gene, which may be a read error. The V call is TRBV5-1, the J call TRBJ1-1, with D perhaps matching TRBD1 (5 bases). CDR1 is SGHRS and CDR2 is YFSETQ in the germline V gene. There are 18 residues in the CDR3. The CDR3 sequence is CASSLKVIWLRDPGEAYF. Written as DNA, the CDR3 is TGCGCCAGCAGCTTGAAGGTGATTTGGCTAAGGGACCCCGGGGAAGCTTACTTT. The variable domain in full, with the rest retrieved from reference TRBV5-1 and TRBJ1-1, is KAGVTQTPRYLIKTRGQQVTLSCSPISGHRSVSWYQQTPGQGLQFLFEYFSETQRNKGNFPGRFSGRQFSNSRSEMNVSTLELGDSALYLCASSLKVIWLRDPGEAYFGQGTRLTVV.

In its sample, this clonotype was seen a few times. The chain has TRBV7-2 and TRBJ2-3; 9 bases line up with TRBD2. The CDR3 runs to 13 residues. The V and J ends lost 3 bases and 11 bases, in that order; junction bases with no gene match: 6. CDR1 is SGHTA, CDR2 FQGNSA, per germline. CDR3: CASSFWRGGEQYF. CDR3 coding DNA: TGTGCCAGCAGCTTTTGGCGGGGGGGAGAGCAGTATTTT.

This clonotype was seen more than once but under ten times. The chain joins TRBV7-2 to TRBJ1-6; possibly TRBD1 for D (5 bases). CDR3 size: 13 residues. Germline CDR1 reads SGHTA; CDR2 reads FQGNSA. V gave up 5 bases and J gave up 9 bases, with 11 bases separating them. The CDR3 nucleotides are TGTGCCAGCAGCCCCTTGGGGGGTTCACCCCTCCACTTT. Its translation: CASSPLGGSPLHF.

The chain couples TRBV13 to TRBJ2-7, with D tentatively TRBD1 (5 bases). In germline, CDR1 is PRHDT, CDR2 FYEKMQ (reference sequence). Trimming shortened V by 6 bases and J by 7 bases, and 16 bases separated the two germline ends. The CDR3 length is 13 residues. The chain's CDR3 is CASSRTYPPEQYF. The CDR3 DNA reads TGTGCCAGCAGTCGGACATACCCCCCGGAGCAGTACTTC.